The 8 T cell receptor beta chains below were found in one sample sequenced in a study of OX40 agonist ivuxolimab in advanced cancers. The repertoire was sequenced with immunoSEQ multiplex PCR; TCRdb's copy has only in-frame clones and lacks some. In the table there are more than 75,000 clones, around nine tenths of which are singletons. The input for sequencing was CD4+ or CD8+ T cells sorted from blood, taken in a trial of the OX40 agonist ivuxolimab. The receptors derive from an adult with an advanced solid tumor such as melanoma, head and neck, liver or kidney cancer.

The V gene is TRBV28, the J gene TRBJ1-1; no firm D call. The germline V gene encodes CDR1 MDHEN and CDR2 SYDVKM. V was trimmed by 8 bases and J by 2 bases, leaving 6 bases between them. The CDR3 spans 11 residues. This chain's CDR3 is CASFGNTEAFF. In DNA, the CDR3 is TGTGCCAGCTTTGGAAACACTGAAGCTTTCTTT.

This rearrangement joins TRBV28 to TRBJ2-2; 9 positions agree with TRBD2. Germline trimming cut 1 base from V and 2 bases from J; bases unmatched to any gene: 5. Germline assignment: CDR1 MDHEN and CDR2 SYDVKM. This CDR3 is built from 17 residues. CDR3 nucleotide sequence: TGTGCCAGCAGTTTATCATTAGCGGGAGCCAACACCGGGGAGCTGTTTTTT. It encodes CASSLSLAGANTGELFF.

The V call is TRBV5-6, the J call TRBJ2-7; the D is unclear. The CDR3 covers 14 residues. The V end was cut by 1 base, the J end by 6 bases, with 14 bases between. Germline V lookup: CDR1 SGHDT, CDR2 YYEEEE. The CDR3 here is CASSLMPGRGEQYF. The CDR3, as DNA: TGTGCCAGCAGCTTGATGCCAGGACGAGGCGAGCAGTACTTC.

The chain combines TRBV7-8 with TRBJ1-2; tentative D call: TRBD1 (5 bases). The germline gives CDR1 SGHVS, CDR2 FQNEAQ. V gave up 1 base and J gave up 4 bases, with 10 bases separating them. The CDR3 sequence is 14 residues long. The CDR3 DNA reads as TGTGCCAGCAGCTTAGAGGGGAACAGCTATGGCTACACCTTC. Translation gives CASSLEGNSYGYTF.

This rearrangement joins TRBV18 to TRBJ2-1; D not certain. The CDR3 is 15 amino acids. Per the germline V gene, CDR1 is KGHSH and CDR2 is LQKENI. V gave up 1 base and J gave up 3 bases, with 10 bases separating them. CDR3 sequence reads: CASSPRQTYYNEQFF. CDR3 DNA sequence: TGTGCCAGCTCACCACGGCAGACATACTACAATGAGCAGTTCTTC.

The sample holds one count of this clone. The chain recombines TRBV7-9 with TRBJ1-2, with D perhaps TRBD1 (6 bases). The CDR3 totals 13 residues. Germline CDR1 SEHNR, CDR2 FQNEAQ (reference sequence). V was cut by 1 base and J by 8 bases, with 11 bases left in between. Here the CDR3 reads CASSLVTGKGYTF. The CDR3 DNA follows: TGTGCCAGCAGCTTAGTAACAGGGAAAGGCTACACCTTC.

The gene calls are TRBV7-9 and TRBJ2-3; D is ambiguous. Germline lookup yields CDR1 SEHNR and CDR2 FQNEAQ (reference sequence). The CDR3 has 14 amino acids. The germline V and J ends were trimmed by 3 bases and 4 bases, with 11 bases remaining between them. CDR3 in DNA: TGTGCCAGCAGCTTTCGAGCGTGGGCAGATACGCAGTATTTT. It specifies CASSFRAWADTQYF.

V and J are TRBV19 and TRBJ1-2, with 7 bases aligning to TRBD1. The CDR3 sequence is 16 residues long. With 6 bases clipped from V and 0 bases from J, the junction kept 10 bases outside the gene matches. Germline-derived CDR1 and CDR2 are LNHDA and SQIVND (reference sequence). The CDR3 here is CASRRDPGQPNYGYTF. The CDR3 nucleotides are TGTGCCAGTAGGAGGGATCCGGGACAGCCTAACTATGGCTACACCTTC.